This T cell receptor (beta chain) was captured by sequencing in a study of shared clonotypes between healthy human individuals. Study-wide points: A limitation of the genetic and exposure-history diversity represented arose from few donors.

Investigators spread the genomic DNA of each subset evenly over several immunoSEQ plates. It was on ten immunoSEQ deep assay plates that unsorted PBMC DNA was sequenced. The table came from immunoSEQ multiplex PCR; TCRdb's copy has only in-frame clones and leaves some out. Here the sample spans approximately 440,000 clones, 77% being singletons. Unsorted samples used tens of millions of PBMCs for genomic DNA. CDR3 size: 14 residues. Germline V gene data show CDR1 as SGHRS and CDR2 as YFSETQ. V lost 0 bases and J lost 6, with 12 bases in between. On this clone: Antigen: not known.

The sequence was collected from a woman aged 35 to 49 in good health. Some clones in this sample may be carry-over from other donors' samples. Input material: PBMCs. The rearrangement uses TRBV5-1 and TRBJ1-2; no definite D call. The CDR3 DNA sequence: TGCGCCAGCAGCTTGGGGGCGTTGCGAGATGGCTACACCTTC. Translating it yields CASSLGALRDGYTF.